The TCR beta chain under discussion was sequenced for a study of T cell changes during pregnancy in multiple sclerosis. The table came from immunoSEQ multiplex PCR; TCRdb's copy has only in-frame clones and leaves some out. The data contain under 50,000 clones, 90% to 95% of them singletons. The CDR3 totals 16 residues. The V gene lost 0 bases and the J gene lost 1 base, with 13 bases spanning the gap. The germline V gene encodes CDR1 GTSNPN and CDR2 SVGIG (reference sequence). This chain uses TRBV30 with TRBJ1-3, with a possible D match to TRBD1 (5 bases). This TCR came from a female donor with multiple sclerosis, enrolled in a pregnancy study. Source: CD4+ T cells from peripheral blood mononuclear cells, taken after pregnancy. The CDR3 region has the DNA TGTGCCTGGAGTGTACTGGGGGGTAGGTCTGGAAACACCATATATTTT. It yields the protein CAWSVLGGRSGNTIYF.